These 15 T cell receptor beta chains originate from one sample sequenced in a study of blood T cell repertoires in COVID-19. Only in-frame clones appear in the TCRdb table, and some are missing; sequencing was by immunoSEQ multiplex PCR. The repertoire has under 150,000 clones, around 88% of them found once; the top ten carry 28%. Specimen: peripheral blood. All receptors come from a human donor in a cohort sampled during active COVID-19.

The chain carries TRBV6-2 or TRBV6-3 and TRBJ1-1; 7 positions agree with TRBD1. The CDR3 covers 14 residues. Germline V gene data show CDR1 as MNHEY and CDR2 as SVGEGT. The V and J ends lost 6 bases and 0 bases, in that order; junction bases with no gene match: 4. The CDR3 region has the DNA TGTGCCAGCAGCCCGACAGGGCTGAACACTGAAGCTTTCTTT. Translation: CASSPTGLNTEAFF.

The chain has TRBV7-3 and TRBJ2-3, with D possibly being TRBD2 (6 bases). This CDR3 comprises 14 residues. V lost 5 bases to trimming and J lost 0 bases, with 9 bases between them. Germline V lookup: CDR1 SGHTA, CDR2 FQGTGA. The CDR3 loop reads CASSTRDSTDTQYF. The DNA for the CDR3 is TGTGCCAGCAGCACGCGGGACAGCACAGATACGCAGTATTTT.

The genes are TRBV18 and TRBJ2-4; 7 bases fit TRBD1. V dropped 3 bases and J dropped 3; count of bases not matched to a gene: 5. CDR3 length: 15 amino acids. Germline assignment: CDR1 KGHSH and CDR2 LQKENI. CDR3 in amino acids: CASSPRQGGKNIQYF. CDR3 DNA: TGTGCCAGCTCACCCCGACAGGGCGGCAAAAACATTCAGTACTTC.

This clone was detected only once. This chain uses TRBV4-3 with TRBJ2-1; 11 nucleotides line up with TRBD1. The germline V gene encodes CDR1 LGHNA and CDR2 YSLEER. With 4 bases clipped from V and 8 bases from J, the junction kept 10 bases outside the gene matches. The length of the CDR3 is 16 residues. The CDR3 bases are TGCGCCAGCAGCCTCACGCGAGGGACAGGGGGAGATGAGCAGTTCTTC. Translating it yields CASSLTRGTGGDEQFF.

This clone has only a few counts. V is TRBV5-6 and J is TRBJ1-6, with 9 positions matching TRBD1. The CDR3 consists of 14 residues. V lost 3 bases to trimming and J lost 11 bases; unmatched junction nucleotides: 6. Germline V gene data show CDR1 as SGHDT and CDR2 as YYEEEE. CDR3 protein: CASSSPGQGPPLHF. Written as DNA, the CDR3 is TGTGCCAGCAGCTCCCCGGGACAGGGACCACCCCTCCACTTT.

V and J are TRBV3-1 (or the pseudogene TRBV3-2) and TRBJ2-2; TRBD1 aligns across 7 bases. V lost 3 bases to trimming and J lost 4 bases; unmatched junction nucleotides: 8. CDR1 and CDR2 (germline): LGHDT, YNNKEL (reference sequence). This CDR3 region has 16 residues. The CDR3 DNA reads TGTGCCAGCAGCCAGGACGAGACAGGGATCACCGGGGAGCTGTTTTTT. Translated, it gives CASSQDETGITGELFF.

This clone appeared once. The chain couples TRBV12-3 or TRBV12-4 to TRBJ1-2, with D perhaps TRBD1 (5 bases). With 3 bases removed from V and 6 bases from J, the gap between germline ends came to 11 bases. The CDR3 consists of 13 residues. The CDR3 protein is CASSFGGLNGYTF. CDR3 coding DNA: TGTGCCAGCAGTTTCGGGGGGTTAAATGGCTACACCTTC.

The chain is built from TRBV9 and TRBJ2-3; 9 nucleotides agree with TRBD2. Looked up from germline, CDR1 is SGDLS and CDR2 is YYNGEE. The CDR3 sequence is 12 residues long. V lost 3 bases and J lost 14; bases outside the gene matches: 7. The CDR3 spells CASSDGGTSSYF. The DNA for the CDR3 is TGTGCCAGCAGCGACGGGGGGACTAGCTCGTATTTT. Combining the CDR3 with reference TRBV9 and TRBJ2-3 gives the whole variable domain DSGVTQTPKHLITATGQRVTLRCSPRSGDLSVYWYQQSLDQGLQFLIQYYNGEERAKGNILERFSAQQFPDLHSELNLSSLELGDSALYFCASSDGGTSSYFGPGTRLTVL.

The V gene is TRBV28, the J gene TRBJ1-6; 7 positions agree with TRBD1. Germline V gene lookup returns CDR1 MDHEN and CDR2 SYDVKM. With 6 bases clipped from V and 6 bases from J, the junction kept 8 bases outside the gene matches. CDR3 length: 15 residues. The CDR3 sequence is CASRVLRDSNSPLHF. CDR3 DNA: TGTGCCAGCAGGGTCCTCCGGGACAGTAATTCACCCCTCCACTTT.

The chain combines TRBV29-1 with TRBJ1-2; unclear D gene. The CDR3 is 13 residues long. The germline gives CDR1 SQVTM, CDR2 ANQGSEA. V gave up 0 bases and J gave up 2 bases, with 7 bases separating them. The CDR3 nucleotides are TGCAGCGTTGAAGAGGGAGGGAACTATGGCTACACCTTC. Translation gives CSVEEGGNYGYTF.

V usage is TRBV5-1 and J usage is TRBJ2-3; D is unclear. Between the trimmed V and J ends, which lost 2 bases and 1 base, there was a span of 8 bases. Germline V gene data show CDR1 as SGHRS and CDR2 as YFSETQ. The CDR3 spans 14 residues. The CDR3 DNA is TGCGCCAGCAGCTTAAGTGGAGGCACAGATACGCAGTATTTT. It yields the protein CASSLSGGTDTQYF.

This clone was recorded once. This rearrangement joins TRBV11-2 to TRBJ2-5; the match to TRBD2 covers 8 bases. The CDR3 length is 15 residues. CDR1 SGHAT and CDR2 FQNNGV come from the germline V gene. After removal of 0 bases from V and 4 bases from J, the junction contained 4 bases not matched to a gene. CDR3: CASSLEAGGRETQYF. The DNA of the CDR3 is TGTGCCAGCAGCTTAGAGGCGGGGGGTAGAGAGACCCAGTACTTC. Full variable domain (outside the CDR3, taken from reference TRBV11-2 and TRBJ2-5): EAGVAQSPRYKIIEKRQSVAFWCNPISGHATLYWYQQILGQGPKLLIQFQNNGVVDDSQLPKDRFSAERLKGVDSTLKIQPAKLEDSAVYLCASSLEAGGRETQYFGPGTRLLVL.

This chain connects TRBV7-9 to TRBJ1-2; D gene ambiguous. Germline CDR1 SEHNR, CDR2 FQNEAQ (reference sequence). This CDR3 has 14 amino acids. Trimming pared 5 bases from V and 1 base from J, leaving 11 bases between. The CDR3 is CASSPLVRNYGYTF. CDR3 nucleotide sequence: TGTGCCAGCAGCCCCCTCGTCCGTAACTATGGCTACACCTTC.

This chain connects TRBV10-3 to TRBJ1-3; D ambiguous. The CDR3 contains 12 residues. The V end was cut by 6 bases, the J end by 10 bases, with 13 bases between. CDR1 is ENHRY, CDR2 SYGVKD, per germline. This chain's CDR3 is CAISEGRQTIYF. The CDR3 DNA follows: TGTGCCATCAGCGAGGGCCGTCAGACCATATATTTT.

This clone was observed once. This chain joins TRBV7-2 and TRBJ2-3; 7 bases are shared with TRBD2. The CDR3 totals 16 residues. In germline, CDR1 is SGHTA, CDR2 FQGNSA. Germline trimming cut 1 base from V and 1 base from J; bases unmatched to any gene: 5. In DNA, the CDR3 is TGTGCCAGCAGCTTAGTAGGTGGGGGGGGCACAGATACGCAGTATTTT. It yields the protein CASSLVGGGGTDTQYF. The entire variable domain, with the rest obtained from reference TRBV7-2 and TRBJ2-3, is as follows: GAGVSQSPSNKVTEKGKDVELRCDPISGHTALYWYRQSLGQGLEFLIYFQGNSAPDKSGLPSDRFSAERTGGSVSTLTIQRTQQEDSAVYLCASSLVGGGGTDTQYFGPGTRLTVL.